This T cell receptor (beta chain) was captured by sequencing in a study of cytomegalovirus exposure and HLA in healthy donors. Both 60 Vbeta primers and 13 Jbeta primers went into the PCR. Here immunoSEQ multiplex PCR was the method, and the copy in TCRdb shows in-frame clones only, minus some. This table has around 98,000 clones, just under 80% appearing once. Study-wide results and limits: Later analysis placed DRB1 highest and HLA-C lowest in TCR association rates, which differed by HLA locus. The study listed under 200 cytomegalovirus-associated TCR beta chains. The productive fraction for most TCR beta V segments was about 90% or about 30% in an earlier analysis.

CDR3 length: 13 residues. Germline V gives CDR1 LNHDA, CDR2 SQIVND (reference sequence). V was cut by 4 bases and J by 5 bases, with 12 bases left in between. As for this clone: Its antigen remains unidentified.

The chain uses TRBV19 and TRBJ2-7; maybe TRBD1 (5 bases). The sequencing sample was made of PBMCs. This TCR derives from a woman in her thirties or forties in good health and CMV-seronegative. Here the CDR3 DNA reads TGTGCCAGTAGTACGTCAAGGGGCGACGAGCAGTACTTC. As protein: CASSTSRGDEQYF.